This TCR beta chain was recorded in a study of cytomegalovirus exposure and HLA in healthy donors (TCRdb year 2017). A note on the overall study: According to an earlier analysis of several hundred of the donors, about 190 million T cells yielded over 90 million unique TCR beta sequences and about 300 Gb of sequence data. Around 320 gigabases of sequencing data and approximately 80 million unique TCR sequences were included in an early release covering several hundred HLA-typed donors. The T cell repertoires of 666 subjects were profiled by immunosequencing and related to cytomegalovirus serostatus. Rather than using new phenotypic data, the later analysis identified candidate immune exposures from TCR beta sequences and from how often those sequences occurred across donors. On average, around 200,000 unique TCR beta nucleotide sequences were sequenced per donor among fewer than 500 genotyped donors of the cohort, with roughly 19% of those sequences being non-productive. High-throughput TCR immunosequencing, statistical association of individual TCRs with disease status, and machine learning were combined to predict cytomegalovirus infection status. The study was designed to test whether signatures of past pathogen exposure could be identified by cataloging public T cell receptors. An earlier analysis of about 600 of the donors used high-throughput TCR beta sequencing to judge whether each TCR beta V gene segment behaved as functional or pseudogenic. A later analysis re-analyzed previously published TCR beta repertoires from 650 to 800 donors and added high-resolution HLA genotyping to study TCR occurrence patterns. Roughly 5 DR-DQ haplotypes were handled as single units for association and clustering, since linkage in the cohort was strong. Donor age, sex, ethnicity and CMV serostatus were compiled together with the repertoire data. Genome-wide SNP genotypes for about 60% of the 666 donors were used in a later genetic analysis, which treated that subset as a discovery cohort. Of the 300 to 400 genotyped donors, roughly 85% fell in the genetic ancestry cluster associated with self-reported Caucasian donors. Every repertoire in the discovery cohort had been generated on one and the same sequencing platform. Typing coverage differed by locus: A, B, C, DRB1 and DQB1 were typed in about 620-630 donors, DQA1 in 522, DPA1 in approximately 600, and DPB1 in 472. HLA typing included class I and class II loci at four-digit resolution. A separate validation cohort of about 110 different subjects was used in addition to the roughly 700-subject first cohort. The full study reports these points: A total of roughly 160 TCR beta chains were listed by the study as associated with cytomegalovirus. Sequencing depth was assumed to be roughly uniform across donors in the presence/absence analyses, though that assumption may not hold. According to a later analysis, most CMV-associated TCR beta chains appeared to be HLA-restricted, and the HLA associations seemed to be driven largely by CMV exposure. A later analysis reported that several top co-occurrence clusters appeared linked to parvovirus B19, influenza, CMV and Epstein-Barr virus. A further reported finding was that TCR beta sequences accurately predicted the HLA-A and HLA-B alleles for most subjects in the first cohort. In a later genetic analysis, a missense DCLRE1C variant was associated with V-gene and J-gene trimming of TCR beta chains, and the association was replicated in an independent cohort. In a later genetic analysis, fewer N-insertions in productive TCRs were reported among donors in an Asian-associated ancestry cluster than the approximately 630-donor mean. Because HLA typing was missing for some donors at each locus, association tests included only the typed subset. CMV serostatus was the only immune exposure information available for the cohort. Because the 87-base-pair reads could not distinguish some IMGT-functional V segments, including TRBV6-2 and TRBV6-3, those segments were excluded. A few of the identified cytomegalovirus-associated TCR beta chains were confirmed in vitro to be specific for cytomegalovirus antigens. According to the authors, the approach could potentially be generalized to other disease states and immunological phenotypes. When HLA alleles, especially DR and DQ, strongly co-occurred, TCR associations were difficult to assign to individual alleles. Most TCR sequences were observed very rarely across donors, whereas some public TCRs were present in many individuals. Only TCR beta chains were sequenced in this cohort, and the absence of alpha or paired-chain data limited detectable features. Specific HLA alleles were associated with some 15,000 TCR beta sequences at a false discovery rate of 0.05 in a later analysis. In a later analysis, the rate of TCR association differed among HLA loci, with DRB1 alleles having the most associated TCRs and HLA-C alleles having the fewest. Broadly in line with IMGT annotations, most TCR beta V segments showed up in productive rearrangements about 90% or about 30% of the time in an earlier analysis of 450 to 750 of the donors. The classifier was reported to diagnose cytomegalovirus status with high specificity and sensitivity in both the original cohort and the validation cohort. A later analysis found that HLA-associated TCR beta chains were more clonally expanded and had lower generation probabilities than equally common non-associated chains. A group of highly shared sequence variants was considered likely to be a technical artifact of the sequencing pipeline. About 15 rarely observed V segments, including chromosome 9 orphons, were excluded from the earlier analysis of approximately 500 of the donors because counts were too low. Correlated functional status among segregating V segments might reflect linkage disequilibrium, but an unknown experimental factor could not be ruled out.

V is pruned by 0 bases and J by 0 bases, leaving 4 bases of the junction without a gene match. CDR1 and CDR2 (MGHRA, YSYEKL) derive from the germline V gene. Taken from cysteine to phenylalanine, the CDR3 has 16 residues. Of all the DNA, just the CDR3 is kept, 48 bases in frame from base 1. The cohort consisted of 666 healthy bone marrow donors. All cohort members were sampled while nominally healthy, although unrecorded immune exposures were likely present. The donor was CMV seronegative and was included in the group of several hundred seronegative cohort members. Every donor gave a peripheral blood sample, and the peripheral blood mononuclear cells from that sample were used for TCR beta sequencing. Genomic DNA was extracted from the blood cell samples with the Qiagen DNeasy Blood Extraction Kit. Library preparation was by the immunoSEQ multiplex PCR assay. The multiplex PCR relied on a mix of 60 forward primers for TCR Vbeta segments and 13 reverse primers for TCR Jbeta segments. A multiplex PCR assay on genomic DNA amplified the CDR3 region of rearranged TCR beta genes. The Illumina HiSeq System was used to sequence the amplified TCR beta libraries as 87-base-pair reads. In the authors' own workflow: In a later analysis, tens of millions of unique TCR beta chains were counted across the approximately 640 repertoires, and roughly 11 million of these chains were shared by at least two donors. Raw reads were error-corrected and collapsed into unique sequences by a nearest-neighbor algorithm in which closely related sequences were merged to remove PCR and sequencing errors. CDR3 sequences were aligned to IMGT reference sequences to assign V, D and J gene segments. Each retained sequence needed at least a six-nucleotide match to both a V gene segment and a J gene segment. Rearrangements were classified as productive when the CDR3 lacked stop codons and remained in frame with V and J, and all other rearrangements were classified as non-productive. Following IMGT convention, CDR3 was defined as the stretch from the second conserved V-encoded cysteine to the conserved J-encoded phenylalanine. The earlier analysis of roughly 590 of the donors excluded sequences that lacked an unambiguous match to a single V gene segment. In an earlier analysis of about 590 of the donors, a V segment was called functional when productive rearrangements were above 56.7%, and segregating when the standard deviation between donors exceeded 5%. To diagnose cytomegalovirus status from the catalog of TCR beta chain sequences, a statistical classification framework was built. In a later analysis, V and J genes were assigned by comparing TCR nucleotide sequences against IMGT/GENE-DB human TR gene sequences. In a later analysis, CDR3 sequences and most-parsimonious VDJ recombination scenarios were assigned using the TCRdist pipeline. In a later analysis, each TCR beta chain was defined by its CDR3 amino acid sequence together with its V-gene family, and reads lacking a unique V-gene family were excluded. In a later analysis, a few hundred highly shared, low-generation-probability nucleotide sequences were removed to address suspected cross-contamination and a sequencing artifact. In a later analysis, a clonal expansion index for each public chain was calculated from normalized within-repertoire ranks of inferred template counts. Generation probabilities in a later analysis came from a VDJ recombination model fitted to out-of-frame rearrangements, and those results were checked against IGoR. In a later analysis, hypergeometric tests were used to score TCR-TCR, TCR-HLA and TCR-CMV co-occurrence, with a repertoire-size bias correction applied to TCR pairs. False discovery rates were estimated in a later analysis by permuting HLA or CMV assignments 20 times. In a later analysis, co-occurring TCRs were grouped with DBSCAN, and TCRdist sequence similarity was added when clustering was performed within HLA-allele-positive subsets. Repertoires with fewer than 30,000 or more than 120,000 public chains, plus five repertoires with anomalous nucleotide sharing, were excluded from co-occurrence clustering. In its TCRdb copy, this immuneACCESS table keeps in-frame sequences only and misses some clones. Where compared with another copy, unresolved V genes explain less than half of these, and the others have no known cause. V and J calls and clone size are copied from that table; D and trimming were computed from the DNA. In all, the sample holds just over 150,000 clones, and roughly four fifths of those were seen once. Approximately 3.1% of the sample lies in the top ten.

Points on this clone: Its specific antigen is unknown. Qualities for individual bases were not recorded, and no much larger clone is one base off.

Sequenced input: PBMCs. The sequence came from a woman aged 40 to 50 in good health and CMV-seronegative. The chain joins TRBV4-1 to TRBJ2-5; TRBD1 agrees with 7 junctional bases. The DNA reads TGCGCCAGCAGCCAAGACTCGACAGGGCACCAAGAGACCCAGTACTTC. Translated, this is CASSQDSTGHQETQYF.